The 24 T cell receptor beta chains below come from one sample, sequenced in a study of T-cell memory formation after mild COVID-19. Using its own MiXCR run on the 5' RACE reads, TCRdb lists one record per CDR3 protein. Here the sample spans 280,000 or so distinct CDR3 sequences, about 20% being singletons. The specimen was PBMCs or a T cell subset sorted from them (not recorded which). These receptors were taken from a man aged 18 to 30 who had mild COVID-19 (a few samples of this study predate the infection). Cell type and time point are not known.

The genes are TRBV6-2 or TRBV6-3 and TRBJ1-5; possibly TRBD1 for D (5 bases). Germline assignment: CDR1 MNHEY and CDR2 SVGEGT. V was clipped by 7 bases and J by 0 bases, with 16 bases between them. The length of the CDR3 is 16 residues. The CDR3 reads CASTQTYRYSNQPQHF. The CDR3 DNA sequence: TGTGCCAGCACCCAGACCTACAGGTATAGCAATCAGCCCCAGCATTTT.

This clonotype occurred a few times. The genes are TRBV7-9 and TRBJ2-2, with D unclear. V shed 4 bases and J shed 4 bases, with 13 bases lying between them. In germline, CDR1 is SEHNR, CDR2 FQNEAQ (reference sequence). The length of the CDR3 is 15 residues. The CDR3 bases are TGTGCCAGCAGCTCGACCGCCTCGGGCACCGGGGAGCTGTTTTTT. Translated: CASSSTASGTGELFF.

The gene calls are TRBV3-1 and TRBJ2-3; 9 bases are shared with TRBD2. V shed 7 bases and J 6 bases; nucleotides not matched to a gene: 2. The CDR3 has 12 amino acids. CDR1 and CDR2 from the germline V gene are LGHDT and YNNKEL (reference sequence). For the CDR3, the DNA is TGTGCCAGCACAGCGGGGGGCGATACGCAGTATTTT. Translated: CASTAGGDTQYF.

This clonotype was observed at least ten times. The chain carries TRBV4-1 and TRBJ2-2, with D unresolved. Trimming shortened V by 1 base and J by 6 bases, and 12 bases separated the two germline ends. The CDR3 loop spans 15 amino acids. Per the germline V gene, CDR1 is MGHRA and CDR2 is YSYEKL. The CDR3 here is CASSQGFRMPGELFF. CDR3 nucleotide sequence: TGCGCCAGCAGCCAAGGGTTCAGGATGCCCGGGGAGCTGTTTTTT.

This clonotype was picked up many times. V is TRBV4-3 and J is TRBJ2-1, with no clear D. CDR1 is LGHNA and CDR2 is YSLEER in the germline V gene. The germline V and J ends were trimmed by 1 base and 1 base, with 5 bases remaining between them. The CDR3 consists of 14 residues. This CDR3 reads CASSQAESYNEQFF. The CDR3 bases are TGCGCCAGCAGCCAAGCAGAGTCCTACAATGAGCAGTTCTTC.

The gene calls are TRBV10-3 and TRBJ2-6; no clear D gene. V lost 0 bases, J lost 11 bases, and 20 bases lay in between. The CDR3 is 17 amino acids. Germline V gene sequence: CDR1 ENHRY, CDR2 SYGVKD. The CDR3 region has the DNA TGTGCCATCAGTGAGTCGAAGTCGCCAGGCCCCTCGGACGTCCTGACTTTC. It encodes CAISESKSPGPSDVLTF.

This sequence joins TRBV27 and TRBJ1-2, with D possibly TRBD1 on 5 matching bases. V shed 7 bases and J shed 2 bases, with 11 bases lying between them. Germline CDR1 reads MNHEY; CDR2 reads SMNVEV (reference sequence). The CDR3 runs to 13 residues. The CDR3 DNA sequence: TGTGCCAGCATGGGGGGAGAGAACTATGGCTACACCTTC. Amino acid sequence: CASMGGENYGYTF.

The J gene is TRBJ1-5, the V gene TRBV21-1. TRBV21-1 is a pseudogene locus. The CDR3 covers 13 residues. The CDR3 loop reads CASSKVRFQPQHF. The CDR3 DNA sequence: TGTGCCAGCAGCAAAGTTCGGTTTCAGCCCCAGCATTTT.

The V call is TRBV7-2, the J call TRBJ1-1; D gene ambiguous. The CDR3 is made up of 11 amino acids. The germline CDR1 and CDR2 sequences are SGHTA and FQGNSA. Trimming removed 1 base from V and 7 bases from J, with 4 bases in between. Here the CDR3 DNA reads TGTGCCAGCAGCTTAGTCTATGAAGCTTTCTTT. It codes for CASSLVYEAFF. The full variable domain, rest sourced from reference TRBV7-2 and TRBJ1-1, is GAGVSQSPSNKVTEKGKDVELRCDPISGHTALYWYRQSLGQGLEFLIYFQGNSAPDKSGLPSDRFSAERTGGSVSTLTIQRTQQEDSAVYLCASSLVYEAFFGQGTRLTVV.

V is TRBV2 and J is TRBJ2-2, with a possible D match to TRBD1 (5 bases). The V end lost 3 bases, the J end lost 5 bases, and 10 bases lay between the germline ends. The CDR3 has 14 residues. Germline CDR1 SNHLY, CDR2 FYNNEI. In DNA form, the CDR3 reads TGTGCCAGCAGTGACAGGAGACAGACCGGGGAGCTGTTTTTT. Its translation: CASSDRRQTGELFF.

DNA of the CDR3: TGTGCCAGCACCTCGAGGCCAGGGAATCAAGAGACCCAGTACTTC. Translation: CASTSRPGNQETQYF. The V call is TRBV11-2, the J call TRBJ2-5; perhaps TRBD1 as D (5 bases). The CDR3 has 15 amino acids. Germline V gene sequence: CDR1 SGHAT, CDR2 FQNNGV. Trimming pared 7 bases from V and 2 bases from J, leaving 17 bases between.

The chain combines TRBV4-1 with TRBJ2-3; D gene ambiguous. The CDR3 is 12 residues long. V shed 0 bases and J shed 5 bases, with 3 bases lying between them. CDR1 is MGHRA and CDR2 is YSYEKL in the germline V gene. The CDR3 coding sequence is TGCGCCAGCAGCCAAGACGAAGATACGCAGTATTTT. Translation: CASSQDEDTQYF.

This clonotype has just a few counts. The V call is TRBV10-3, the J call TRBJ1-4; weak D call: TRBD1 (6 bases). Germline lookup yields CDR1 ENHRY and CDR2 SYGVKD. The V end was cut by 5 bases, the J end by 7 bases, with 20 bases between. This CDR3 contains 16 residues. The CDR3 DNA reads TGTGCCATCAGTACTGGACAGCGTGGGGGTGGTGAAAAACTGTTTTTT. Translation gives CAISTGQRGGGEKLFF.

The chain carries TRBV19 and TRBJ1-2; the D is unclear. The V gene's germline CDR1 is LNHDA and CDR2 SQIVND (reference sequence). Trimming left V 4 bases short and J 4 bases short, with 10 bases between. The CDR3 sequence is 13 residues long. The CDR3 sequence: CASSTSAGYGYTF. CDR3 nucleotides: TGTGCCAGTAGTACCTCAGCCGGCTATGGCTACACCTTC.

This sequence joins TRBV29-1 and TRBJ2-5, with D unclear. CDR1 SQVTM and CDR2 ANQGSEA come from the germline V gene. This CDR3 has 13 amino acids. Trimming took off 8 bases at V and 2 bases at J, with 15 bases between the two ends. The CDR3 nucleotides are TGCAGCACAAAACCGGCAAATCAAGAGACCCAGTACTTC. This codes for CSTKPANQETQYF.

There are many counts of this clonotype. This rearrangement joins TRBV10-3 to TRBJ1-4, with no clear D. The ends were cut back, 3 bases at V and 7 bases at J, with 9 bases in the middle. This CDR3 contains 13 residues. Germline lookup yields CDR1 ENHRY and CDR2 SYGVKD. CDR3 in amino acids: CAISERLSEKLFF. In DNA form, the CDR3 reads TGTGCCATCAGTGAAAGGTTGAGTGAAAAACTGTTTTTT.

The V call is TRBV19, the J call TRBJ1-1, with D possibly TRBD1 on 5 matching bases. Deletions cut 8 bases from V and 5 bases from J, with 18 bases between. The CDR3 contains 14 residues. The germline gives CDR1 LNHDA, CDR2 SQIVND (reference sequence). CDR3 in DNA: TGTGCCAGTCACCATCAAGCAGGGAGAACTGAAGCTTTCTTT. Translation: CASHHQAGRTEAFF.

The chain uses TRBV2 and TRBJ1-6, with 10 bases identical to TRBD1. The V segment lost 5 bases and the J segment 9 bases; nucleotides outside the gene matches: 10. From germline, CDR1 is SNHLY and CDR2 FYNNEI. The CDR3 consists of 16 residues. The CDR3 region has the DNA TGTGCCAGCAGTTTGCGACAGGGGGCAGACAGTTCACCCCTCCACTTT. Amino acids: CASSLRQGADSSPLHF.

This clonotype has more than one count but fewer than ten. The chain recombines TRBV7-9 with TRBJ2-3; D not certain. Germline CDR1 is SEHNR and CDR2 is FQNEAQ (reference sequence). Trimming cost V 6 bases and J 3 bases, with 7 bases left between them. This CDR3 has 12 amino acids. CDR3 loop: CASSIGTDTQYF. The CDR3 DNA follows: TGTGCCAGCAGTATCGGAACAGATACGCAGTATTTT.

This clonotype was observed a few times. The J gene is TRBJ1-1, the V gene TRBV7-2; 7 bases are shared with TRBD1. Germline lookup yields CDR1 SGHTA and CDR2 FQGNSA. CDR3 length: 12 amino acids. Trimming cost V 5 bases and J 4 bases; bases outside gene matches: 1. CDR3 DNA: TGTGCCAGCAGCGGGGACAGCACTGAAGCTTTCTTT. Protein product: CASSGDSTEAFF. Supplemented by reference TRBV7-2 and TRBJ1-1, the full variable domain reads GAGVSQSPSNKVTEKGKDVELRCDPISGHTALYWYRQSLGQGLEFLIYFQGNSAPDKSGLPSDRFSAERTGGSVSTLTIQRTQQEDSAVYLCASSGDSTEAFFGQGTRLTVV.

The J gene is TRBJ2-5, the V gene TRBV6-1, with D perhaps matching TRBD1 (6 bases). V was cut by 6 bases and J by 4 bases, with 12 bases left in between. The CDR3 runs to 13 residues. Germline V gene data show CDR1 as MNHNS and CDR2 as SASEGT. The CDR3 sequence is CASRSGQSETQYF. The CDR3, as DNA: TGTGCCAGCAGATCAGGACAGTCAGAGACCCAGTACTTC.

The J gene is TRBJ2-3, the V gene TRBV5-1; 7 nucleotides line up with TRBD1. Germline lookup yields CDR1 SGHRS and CDR2 YFSETQ. With 4 bases clipped from V and 5 bases from J, the junction kept 7 bases outside the gene matches. This CDR3 region has 14 residues. The CDR3 bases are TGCGCCAGCAGCGTAGGACAGGAGATAGATACGCAGTATTTT. Amino acids: CASSVGQEIDTQYF.

The CDR3 region has the DNA TGTGCCAGCAGCTTGGGGGGAGATTTCGGCTACACCTTC. Its translation: CASSLGGDFGYTF. The gene calls are TRBV7-2 and TRBJ1-2, with a possible D match to TRBD1 (5 bases). V lost 3 bases, J lost 8 bases, and 13 bases lay in between. There are 13 residues in the CDR3. The germline V gene has CDR1 SGHTA and CDR2 FQGNSA.

The V and J genes are TRBV7-2 and TRBJ2-7, with D possibly being TRBD1 (6 bases). The V end was cut by 4 bases, the J end by 6 bases, with 13 bases between. The CDR3 contains 13 residues. Germline loops: CDR1 SGHTA, CDR2 FQGNSA. The CDR3 reads CASSSQQGSEQYV. DNA for the CDR3: TGTGCCAGCAGCTCACAACAGGGCTCCGAGCAGTACGTC.